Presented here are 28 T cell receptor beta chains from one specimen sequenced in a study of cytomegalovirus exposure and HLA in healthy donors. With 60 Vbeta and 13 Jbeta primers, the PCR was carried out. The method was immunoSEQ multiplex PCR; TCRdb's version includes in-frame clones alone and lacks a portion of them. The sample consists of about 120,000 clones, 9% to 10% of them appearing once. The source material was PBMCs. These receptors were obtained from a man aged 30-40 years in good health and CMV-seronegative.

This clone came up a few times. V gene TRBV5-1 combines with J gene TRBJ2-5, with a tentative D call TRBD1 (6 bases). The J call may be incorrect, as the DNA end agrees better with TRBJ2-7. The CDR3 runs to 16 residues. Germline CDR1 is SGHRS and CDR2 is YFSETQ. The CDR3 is CASSLDIGRGEVEQYF. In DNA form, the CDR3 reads TGCGCCAGCAGCTTGGATATAGGCAGGGGTGAGGTCGAGCAGTACTTC.

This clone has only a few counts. In nucleotides, the CDR3 is TGTGCCAGCAGTGAAGCGCACGGGACTAGCGGGGGAGTTCAAGAGACCCAGTACTTC. It yields the protein CASSEAHGTSGGVQETQYF. The chain has TRBV2 and TRBJ2-5, with TRBD2 matching over 14 bases. CDR1 is SNHLY, CDR2 FYNNEI, per germline. The V gene end was trimmed by 0 bases and the J gene end by 2 bases; junction bases not matched to a gene: 8. The CDR3 covers 19 residues.

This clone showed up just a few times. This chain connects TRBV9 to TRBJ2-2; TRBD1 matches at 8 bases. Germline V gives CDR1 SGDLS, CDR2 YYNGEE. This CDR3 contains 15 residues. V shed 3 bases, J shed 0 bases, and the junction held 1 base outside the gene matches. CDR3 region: CASSADRANTGELFF. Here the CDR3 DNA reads TGTGCCAGCAGCGCGGACAGGGCGAACACCGGGGAGCTGTTTTTT.

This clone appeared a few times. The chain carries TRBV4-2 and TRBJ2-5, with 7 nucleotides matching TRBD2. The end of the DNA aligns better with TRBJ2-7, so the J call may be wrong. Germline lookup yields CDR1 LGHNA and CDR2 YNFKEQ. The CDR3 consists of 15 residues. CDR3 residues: CASSQGGGSSYEQYF. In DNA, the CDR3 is TGTGCCAGCAGCCAAGGAGGCGGGAGCTCCTACGAGCAGTACTTC.

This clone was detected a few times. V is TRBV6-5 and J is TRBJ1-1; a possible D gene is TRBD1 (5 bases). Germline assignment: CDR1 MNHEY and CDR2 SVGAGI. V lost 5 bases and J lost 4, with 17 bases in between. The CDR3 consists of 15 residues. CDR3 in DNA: TGTGCCAGCAGTCCGAATCAGGGTATTAGCACTGAAGCTTTCTTT. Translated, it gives CASSPNQGISTEAFF.

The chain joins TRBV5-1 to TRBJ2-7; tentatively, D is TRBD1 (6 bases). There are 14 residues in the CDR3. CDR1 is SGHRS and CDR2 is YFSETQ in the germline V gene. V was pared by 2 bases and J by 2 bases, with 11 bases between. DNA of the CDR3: TGCGCCAGCAGCTTACAAACAGGGACCTACGAGCAGTACTTC. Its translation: CASSLQTGTYEQYF.

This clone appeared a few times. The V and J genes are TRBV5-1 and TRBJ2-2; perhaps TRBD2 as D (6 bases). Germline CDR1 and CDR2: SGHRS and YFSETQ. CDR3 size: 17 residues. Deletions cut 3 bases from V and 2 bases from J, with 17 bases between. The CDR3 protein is CASSWAPGLRNTGELFF. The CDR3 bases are TGCGCCAGCAGCTGGGCCCCGGGACTGAGAAACACCGGGGAGCTGTTTTTT. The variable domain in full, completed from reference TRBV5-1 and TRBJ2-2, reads KAGVTQTPRYLIKTRGQQVTLSCSPISGHRSVSWYQQTPGQGLQFLFEYFSETQRNKGNFPGRFSGRQFSNSRSEMNVSTLELGDSALYLCASSWAPGLRNTGELFFGEGSRLTVL.

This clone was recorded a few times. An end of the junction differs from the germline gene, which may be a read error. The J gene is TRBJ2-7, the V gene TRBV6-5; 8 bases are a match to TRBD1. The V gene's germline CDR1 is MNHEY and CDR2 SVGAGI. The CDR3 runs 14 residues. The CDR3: CASSSDRGWYEQCF. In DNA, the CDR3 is TGTGCCAGCAGTTCTGACAGGGGCTGGTACGAGCAGTGCTTC.

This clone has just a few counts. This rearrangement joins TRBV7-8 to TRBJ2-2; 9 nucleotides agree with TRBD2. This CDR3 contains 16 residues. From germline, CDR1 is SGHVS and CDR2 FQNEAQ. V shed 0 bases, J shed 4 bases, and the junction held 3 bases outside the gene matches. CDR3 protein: CASSLAASGVTGELFF. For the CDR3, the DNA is TGTGCCAGCAGCTTAGCGGCTAGCGGGGTCACCGGGGAGCTGTTTTTT.

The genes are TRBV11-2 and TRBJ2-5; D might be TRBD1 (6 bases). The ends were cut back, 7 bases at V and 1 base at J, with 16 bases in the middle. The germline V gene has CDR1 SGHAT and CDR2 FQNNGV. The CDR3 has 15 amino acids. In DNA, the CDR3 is TGTGCCAGCACGGCGGCCAGGGGCTCCCAAGAGACCCAGTACTTC. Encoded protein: CASTAARGSQETQYF.

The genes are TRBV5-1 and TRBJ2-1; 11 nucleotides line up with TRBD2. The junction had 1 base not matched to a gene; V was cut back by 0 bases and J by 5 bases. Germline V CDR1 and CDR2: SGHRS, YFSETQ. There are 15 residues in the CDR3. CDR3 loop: CASSLALAGDNEQFF. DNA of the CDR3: TGCGCCAGCAGCTTGGCACTAGCGGGAGACAATGAGCAGTTCTTC.

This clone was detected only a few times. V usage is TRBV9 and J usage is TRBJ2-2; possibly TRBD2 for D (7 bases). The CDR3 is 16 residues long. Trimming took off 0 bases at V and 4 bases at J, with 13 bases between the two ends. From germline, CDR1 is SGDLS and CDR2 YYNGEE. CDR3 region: CASSVDGAGATGELFF. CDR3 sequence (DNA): TGTGCCAGCAGCGTAGACGGCGCGGGGGCCACCGGGGAGCTGTTTTTT.

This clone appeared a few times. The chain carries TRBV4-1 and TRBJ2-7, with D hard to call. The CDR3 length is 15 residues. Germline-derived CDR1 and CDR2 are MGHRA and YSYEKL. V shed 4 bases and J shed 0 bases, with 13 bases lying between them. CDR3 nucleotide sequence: TGCGCCAGCAGCCTCCAATTTTTTAGCTCCTACGAGCAGTACTTC. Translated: CASSLQFFSSYEQYF.

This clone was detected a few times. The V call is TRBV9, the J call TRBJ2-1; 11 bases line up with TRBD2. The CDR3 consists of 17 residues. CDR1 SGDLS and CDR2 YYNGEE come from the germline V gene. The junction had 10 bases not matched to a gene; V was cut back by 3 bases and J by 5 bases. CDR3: CASSAQPTGLADNEQFF. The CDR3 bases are TGTGCCAGCAGCGCCCAACCGACGGGACTAGCGGACAATGAGCAGTTCTTC. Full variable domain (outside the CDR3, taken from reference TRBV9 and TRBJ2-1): DSGVTQTPKHLITATGQRVTLRCSPRSGDLSVYWYQQSLDQGLQFLIQYYNGEERAKGNILERFSAQQFPDLHSELNLSSLELGDSALYFCASSAQPTGLADNEQFFGPGTRLTVL.

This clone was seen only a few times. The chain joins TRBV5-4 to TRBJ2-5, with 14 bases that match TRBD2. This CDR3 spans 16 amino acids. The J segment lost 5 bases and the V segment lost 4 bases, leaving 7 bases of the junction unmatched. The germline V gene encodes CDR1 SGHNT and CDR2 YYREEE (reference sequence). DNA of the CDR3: TGTGCCAGCAGCCCTGGGACTAGCGGGAGTTGGGAGACCCAGTACTTC. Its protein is CASSPGTSGSWETQYF.

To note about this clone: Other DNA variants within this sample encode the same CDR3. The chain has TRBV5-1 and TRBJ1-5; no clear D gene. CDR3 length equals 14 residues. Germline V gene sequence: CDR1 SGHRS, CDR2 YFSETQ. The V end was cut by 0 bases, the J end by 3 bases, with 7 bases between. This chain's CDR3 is CASSLEPSNQPQHF. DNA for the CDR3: TGCGCCAGCAGCTTGGAGCCTTCCAATCAGCCCCAGCATTTT. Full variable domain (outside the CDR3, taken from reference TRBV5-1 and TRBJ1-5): KAGVTQTPRYLIKTRGQQVTLSCSPISGHRSVSWYQQTPGQGLQFLFEYFSETQRNKGNFPGRFSGRQFSNSRSEMNVSTLELGDSALYLCASSLEPSNQPQHFGDGTRLSIL.

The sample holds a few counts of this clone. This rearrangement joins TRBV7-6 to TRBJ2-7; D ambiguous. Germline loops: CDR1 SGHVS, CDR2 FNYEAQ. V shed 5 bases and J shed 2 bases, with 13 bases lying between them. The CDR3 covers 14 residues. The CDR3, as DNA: TGTGCCAGCAGCCCCCTCTTATGGCCCTACGAGCAGTACTTC. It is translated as CASSPLLWPYEQYF.

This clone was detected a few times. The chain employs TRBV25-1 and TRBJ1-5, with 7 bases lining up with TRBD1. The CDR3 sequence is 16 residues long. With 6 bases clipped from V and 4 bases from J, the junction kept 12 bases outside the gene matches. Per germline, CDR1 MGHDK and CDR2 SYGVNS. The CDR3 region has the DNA TGTGCCAGCAGCATAGGGACAGCCACCATGAATCAGCCCCAGCATTTT. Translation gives CASSIGTATMNQPQHF.

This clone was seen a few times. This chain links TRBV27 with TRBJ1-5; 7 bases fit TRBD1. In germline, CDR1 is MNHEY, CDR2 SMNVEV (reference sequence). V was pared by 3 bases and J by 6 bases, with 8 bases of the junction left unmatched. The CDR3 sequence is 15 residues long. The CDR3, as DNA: TGTGCCAGCAGTTTCTCTGGGCAGGGGGTTCAGCCCCAGCATTTT. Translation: CASSFSGQGVQPQHF.

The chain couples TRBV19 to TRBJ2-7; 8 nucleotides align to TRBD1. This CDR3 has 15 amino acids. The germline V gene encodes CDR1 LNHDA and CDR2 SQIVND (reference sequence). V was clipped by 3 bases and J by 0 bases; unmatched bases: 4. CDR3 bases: TGTGCCAGTAGTATGACCGGGACAGGCTCCTACGAGCAGTACTTC. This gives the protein CASSMTGTGSYEQYF.

As DNA, the CDR3 is TGTGCTAGTGGTTTGGTTGTAGGTAGACAGACCGGGGAGCTGTTTTTT. This sequence encodes CASGLVVGRQTGELFF. This sequence joins TRBV12-5 and TRBJ2-2; tentative D call: TRBD1 (5 bases). Trimming removed 0 bases at V and 5 bases at J, with 13 bases between. Germline CDR1 is LGHNT and CDR2 is FRNRAP. The CDR3 consists of 16 residues.

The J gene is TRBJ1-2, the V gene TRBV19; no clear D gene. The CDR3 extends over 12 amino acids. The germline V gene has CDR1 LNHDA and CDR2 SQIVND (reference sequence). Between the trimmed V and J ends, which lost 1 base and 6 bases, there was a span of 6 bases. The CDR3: CASSIGENGYTF. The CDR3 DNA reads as TGTGCCAGTAGTATAGGGGAGAATGGCTACACCTTC.

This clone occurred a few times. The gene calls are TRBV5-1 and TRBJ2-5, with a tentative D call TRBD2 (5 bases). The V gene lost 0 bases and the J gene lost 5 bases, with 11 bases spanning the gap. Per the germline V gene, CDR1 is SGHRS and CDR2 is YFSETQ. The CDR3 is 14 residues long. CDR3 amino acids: CASSLAGIRETQYF. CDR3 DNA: TGCGCCAGCAGCTTGGCGGGAATTCGGGAGACCCAGTACTTC.

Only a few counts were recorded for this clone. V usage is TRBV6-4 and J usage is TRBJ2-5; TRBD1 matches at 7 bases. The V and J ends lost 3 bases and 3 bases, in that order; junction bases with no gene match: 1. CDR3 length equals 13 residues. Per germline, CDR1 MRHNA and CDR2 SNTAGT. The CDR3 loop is CASSETGKETQYF. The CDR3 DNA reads TGTGCCAGCAGTGAGACAGGGAAAGAGACCCAGTACTTC.

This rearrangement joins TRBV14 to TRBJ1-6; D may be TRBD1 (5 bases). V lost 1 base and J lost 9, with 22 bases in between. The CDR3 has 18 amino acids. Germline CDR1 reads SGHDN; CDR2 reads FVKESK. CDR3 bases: TGTGCCAGCAGCCAAGTTGCCTCCGGGTCCTGGGGGGGTTCACCCCTCCACTTT. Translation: CASSQVASGSWGGSPLHF.

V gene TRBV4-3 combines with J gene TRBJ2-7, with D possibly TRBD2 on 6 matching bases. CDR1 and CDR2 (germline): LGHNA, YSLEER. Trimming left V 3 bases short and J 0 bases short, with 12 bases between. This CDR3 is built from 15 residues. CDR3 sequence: CASSQGGRASYEQYF. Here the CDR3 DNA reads TGCGCCAGCAGCCAGGGGGGACGGGCCTCCTACGAGCAGTACTTC.

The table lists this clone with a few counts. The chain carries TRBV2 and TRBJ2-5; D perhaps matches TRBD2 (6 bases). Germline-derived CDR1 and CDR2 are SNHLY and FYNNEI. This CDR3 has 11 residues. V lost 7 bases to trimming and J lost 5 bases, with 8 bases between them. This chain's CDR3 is CASNRGETQYF. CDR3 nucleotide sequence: TGTGCCAGCAATCGGGGGGAGACCCAGTACTTC. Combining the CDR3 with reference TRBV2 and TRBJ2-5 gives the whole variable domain EPEVTQTPSHQVTQMGQEVILRCVPISNHLYFYWYRQILGQKVEFLVSFYNNEISEKSEIFDDQFSVERPDGSNFTLKIRSTKLEDSAMYFCASNRGETQYFGPGTRLLVL.

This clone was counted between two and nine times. CDR3 nucleotide sequence: TGTGCCAGCAGTCAGGGACAGGTCGAGCAGTACTTC. Amino acid sequence: CASSQGQVEQYF. The chain is built from TRBV11-3 and TRBJ2-7, with 8 nucleotides matching TRBD1. The CDR3 sequence is 12 residues long. J lost 6 bases, V lost 6 bases, and 4 bases had no gene match. The V gene's germline CDR1 is SGHNT and CDR2 YENEEA.